This T cell receptor (beta chain) was retrieved from a study of blood T cell repertoires in COVID-19 (dated by TCRdb to 2020 to 2022). Some background on the complete study: Collaborator samples came from the United States, Italy and Spain and covered acute and convalescent phases of COVID-19. The material from the prospective study consisted of cDNA or gDNA derived from T cells, B-cell-depleted T cells, or PBMCs. Subjects who had been exposed to COVID-19, were actively infected with it, or had recovered from it provided the deeply sampled blood TCRbeta repertoires that made up the dataset. The repertoires were made available in a free public database intended to serve as a resource for research on the immune response to SARS-CoV-2. The samples were drawn from the first 160 participants of the ongoing ImmuneRACE study and from 950 to 1,500 subjects provided by 6 global collaborators. Nearly every sample came with metadata listing a de-identified subject ID, COVID-19 status, age in years and sex. Where available, HLA class I and class II types were taken from metadata supplied by the sample provider and were not determined by assay-based typing.

Trimming at the junction amounts to 3 bases on V and 0 bases on J, and the germline ends lie 9 bases apart. Taken from the germline V gene (reference sequence), the CDR1 and CDR2 loops are DFQATT and SNEGSKA. The CDR3 measures 15 amino acids from cysteine to phenylalanine. Only the CDR3 portion is preserved as DNA: 45 bases, with reading frame beginning at the first base. Points on this clone: The antigen it binds to is not known. Within one base of it there is no much larger clone, and no base qualities were kept.

Findings and caveats that apply to the study as a whole: The quantity of clinical and demographic metadata differed by source and by participant and was supplied without curation.

TCRbeta CDR3 regions were amplified from genomic DNA by means of the immunoSEQ Assay, a bias-controlled multiplex PCR. Per the authors' processing: The number of nucleated cells in each sample was estimated by amplification of reference gene primers within the assay. To quantify the absolute abundance of each unique TCRbeta CDR3 rearrangement, sequence reads were collapsed and filtered. For each sample, productive Simpson clonality was calculated as the square root of Simpson's diversity index over productive rearrangements. This immuneACCESS table, as held by TCRdb, lists in-frame sequences with V and J called but not all clones. Of the missing ones, under half trace to an unresolved V gene in checked studies; the others have no known cause. V, J and clone size are those of that table, while D and trimming were read from the DNA. This sample is represented by fewer than 350,000 clones; around 88% of them were singletons. About 5.5% of the sample comes from the top ten.

In the prospective study, participants were roughly 18 to 100 years old, resided in fewer than 25 geographic areas of the United States, and were enrolled through a virtual design. In the prospective study, participants were assigned to cohorts based on the clinical history participants reported in a screening survey and a study questionnaire. ImmuneRACE Cohort 3 recovered participants were defined by two consecutive negative NP/OP PCR tests, healthcare professional clearance, or symptom resolution. In the prospective study, whole blood, serum and a nasopharyngeal or oropharyngeal swab were collected from each participant by mobile phlebotomists. Additional blood draws and questionnaires over an approximately 2-month period could optionally be provided by prospective study participants. Prospective study blood samples were shipped either frozen or at room temperature before DNA extraction.

Material: PBMCs or T cells enriched from blood (not recorded which). The sequence was obtained from a woman aged 40 to 55 who had recovered from COVID-19. Recombination linked TRBV20-1 to TRBJ1-6; no D gene is confidently identified. The DNA sequence is as follows: TGCAGTGCTAGTACCGGGATCTCCTATAATTCACCCCTCCACTTT. It is translated as CSASTGISYNSPLHF.